What follows is one T cell receptor beta chain and its context. Its cognate antigen has yet to be identified. Base-call qualities are not available, and no considerably larger clone is one nucleotide away. The data belong to a study of technical replicates of blood from a handful of donors (TCRdb year 2017). The germline V and J ends show losses of 4 bases and 4 bases respectively, and no gene match explains 8 bases of the junction. The CDR3, from cysteine to phenylalanine, totals 16 residues. The only DNA kept is the CDR3, 48 bases in frame from the first base. The library was generated by the immunoSEQ multiplex PCR assay. What TCRdb holds here is the immuneACCESS table cut down to in-frame rearrangements. Part of the clones is not present; checked against another copy, under half of the missing clones reflect an unresolved V gene, and the others are unexplained. This sample gives some 60,000 clones in total; about 90% of them show up just once. The ten largest clones add up to roughly 4.9% of the sample.

The origin of this receptor is a human donor in good health. Some clones in this sample may be carry-over from other donors' samples. Rearrangement joined TRBV23-1 to TRBJ2-1; 9 bases in between match TRBD2. TRBV23-1 is reported as an ORF; its role is uncertain. The sequenced material came from PBMCs. The CDR3 sequence is CASSPRLAEAYNEQFF. The DNA is TGCGCCAGCAGTCCCCGACTAGCGGAGGCTTACAATGAGCAGTTCTTC.